This T cell receptor (beta chain) derives from a study of CD8 T cells in Susac syndrome. The sequenced target, TCR beta, came from blood CD8+ and CD4+ T cells. TEMRA cells were FACS-enriched and CD8+ and CD4+ T cells negatively isolated. When the RNA was reverse transcribed, random hexamers were used with an input of about 0.45 to 1 ug. Multiplex PCR with immunoSEQ amplified the TCR beta CDR3 across 54 Vbeta and 13 Jbeta. TCRdb passed the immunoSEQ multiplex PCR reads through MiXCR, listing each CDR3 protein once. In the table there are about 160,000 distinct CDR3 sequences, roughly 94% of which are singletons. The CDR3 contains 16 residues. The germline V and J ends were trimmed by 3 bases and 1 base, with 15 bases remaining between them. Study-level findings and limits: That the number of individuals in its TCR sequencing and HLA analysis was relatively small was acknowledged by the study.

About this clonotype: Its antigen remains unknown.

The receptor was derived from a human donor with multiple sclerosis. The V call is TRBV12-3 or TRBV12-4, the J call TRBJ1-1, with D maybe TRBD1 (5 bases). The material sequenced was CD4+ T cells from PBMCs. The DNA of the CDR3 is TGTGCCAGCAGTTTCTGGCCGGGACGGCAGAACACTGAAGCTTTCTTT. Translating gives CASSFWPGRQNTEAFF.